One sample yielded the 23 T cell receptor beta chains listed below, sequenced in a study of shared clonotypes between healthy human individuals. Clones were sequenced by immunoSEQ multiplex PCR, and TCRdb holds only the in-frame ones, with some missing. The sample has about a million clones, approximately 77% seen once; the top ten hold almost 0.9%. The sequenced material came from memory CD4+ T cells from PBMCs. The subset here: CD45RA-negative fraction. The receptors stem from a man between 18 and 29 years old in good health. Some clones in this sample may be carry-over from other donors' samples.

The chain carries TRBV29-1 and TRBJ2-1; 15 bases map to TRBD2. The CDR3 has 15 amino acids. Germline V gives CDR1 SQVTM, CDR2 ANQGSEA. V gave up 1 base and J gave up 8 bases; unmatched junction bases: 3. The CDR3 here is CSVEGTSGGGDEQFF. Written as DNA, the CDR3 is TGCAGCGTTGAAGGGACTAGCGGGGGGGGTGATGAGCAGTTCTTC.

To note about this clone: This clone may be a read error of a much larger clone one base away. The V call is TRBV30, the J call TRBJ1-5; D gene unclear. V lost 0 bases to trimming and J lost 4 bases, with 13 bases between them. The CDR3 consists of 15 residues. CDR1 and CDR2 (germline): GTSNPN, SVGIG (reference sequence). Written as DNA, the CDR3 is TGTGCCTGGAGTGTACCGCCAGATACTAATCAGCCCCAGCATTTT. Translating gives CAWSVPPDTNQPQHF.

The chain recombines TRBV7-2 with TRBJ1-2; D perhaps matches TRBD1 (6 bases). The CDR3 extends over 14 amino acids. Germline CDR1 reads SGHTA; CDR2 reads FQGNSA. Trimming removed 1 base at V and 14 bases at J, with 20 bases between. In DNA, the CDR3 is TGTGCCAGCAGCTTAGATCCGAGACAGGCCCCTGGAACCTTC. Its translation is CASSLDPRQAPGTF.

This chain joins TRBV10-3 and TRBJ2-3; 11 bases map to TRBD2. The junction had 4 bases not matched to a gene; V was cut back by 2 bases and J by 3 bases. The length of the CDR3 is 16 residues. Germline V lookup: CDR1 ENHRY, CDR2 SYGVKD. The CDR3 is CAISETSGRGTDTQYF. The DNA of the CDR3 is TGTGCCATCAGTGAGACTAGCGGGAGAGGGACAGATACGCAGTATTTT.

This rearrangement joins TRBV12-2 to TRBJ1-2. TRBV12-2 is a listed pseudogene. The CDR3 is made up of 11 amino acids. The CDR3 spells CASRFTGDYTF. The CDR3 nucleotides read TGTGCAAGTCGTTTTACTGGGGATTACACCTTC.

The chain employs TRBV29-1 and TRBJ1-1; D possibly corresponds to TRBD1 (5 bases). CDR3 length: 12 amino acids. CDR1 is SQVTM and CDR2 is ANQGSEA in the germline V gene. Deletions cut 1 base from V and 6 bases from J, with 9 bases between. CDR3 in DNA: TGCAGCGTTGAAGGGGGAGGGGCTGAAGCTTTCTTT. Translated: CSVEGGGAEAFF.

The chain recombines TRBV30 with TRBJ2-3; 7 bases align to TRBD2. CDR3 length equals 13 residues. The germline V gene encodes CDR1 GTSNPN and CDR2 SVGIG (reference sequence). V was pared by 4 bases and J by 4 bases, with 5 bases of the junction left unmatched. Written as DNA, the CDR3 is TGTGCCTGGATGAGCGGGATCGCAGATACGCAGTATTTT. Amino acids: CAWMSGIADTQYF.

Here the CDR3 DNA reads TGTGCCACCAGCGTGGTCAAGGGAAACACCATATATTTT. Its translation is CATSVVKGNTIYF. The chain combines TRBV15 with TRBJ1-3, with D uncertain. CDR3 length: 13 residues. The V gene lost 5 bases and the J gene lost 4 bases, with 9 bases spanning the gap. CDR1 and CDR2 (germline): LNHNV, YYDKDF (reference sequence).

This clone turned up a few times. Other DNA sequences in the sample encode the same CDR3. The V and J genes are TRBV18 and TRBJ2-7; D not resolved. This CDR3 has 13 residues. V was clipped by 3 bases and J by 4 bases, with 10 bases between them. Germline CDR1 KGHSH, CDR2 LQKENI. CDR3 loop: CASSPRDGYEQYF. In DNA, the CDR3 is TGTGCCAGCTCACCTAGGGATGGTTACGAGCAGTACTTC.

The rearrangement links TRBV7-9 to TRBJ1-2, with a weak D call TRBD1 (6 bases). Germline V lookup: CDR1 SEHNR, CDR2 FQNEAQ (reference sequence). Trimming pared 4 bases from V and 7 bases from J, leaving 13 bases between. The CDR3 has 13 amino acids. The CDR3 bases are TGTGCCAGCAGCTCGTGGGGGGCAGGTGGCTACACCTTC. It translates to CASSSWGAGGYTF.

The J gene is TRBJ1-5, the V gene TRBV2; no firm D call. CDR1 is SNHLY, CDR2 FYNNEI, per germline. V dropped 3 bases and J dropped 6 bases, with 12 bases sitting between them. There are 14 residues in the CDR3. This CDR3 reads CASSDQSVSQPQHF. The DNA of the CDR3 is TGTGCCAGCAGTGACCAGTCAGTTTCTCAGCCCCAGCATTTT.

With regard to this clone: This specimen includes other DNA sequences encoding the same CDR3. The rearrangement links TRBV4-3 to TRBJ2-7; TRBD1 matches 9 bases. The CDR3 is 14 amino acids. V lost 4 bases and J lost 2; bases outside the gene matches: 3. Germline V gives CDR1 LGHNA, CDR2 YSLEER. CDR3 nucleotides: TGCGCCAGCAGCCTGGACAGGGGCACCTACGAGCAGTACTTC. This encodes CASSLDRGTYEQYF.

This clone has just one count. The rearrangement uses TRBV6-6 and TRBJ2-7, with D unresolved. Trimming removed 6 bases from V and 4 bases from J, with 10 bases in between. Germline V CDR1 and CDR2: MNHNY, SVGAGI (reference sequence). The CDR3 runs 12 residues. The CDR3 DNA is TGTGCCAGCAGATTAGAATCTTACGAGCAGTACTTC. Protein product: CASRLESYEQYF.

This clone is a singleton in its sample. This rearrangement joins TRBV7-2 to TRBJ1-1; no definite D call. Germline-derived CDR1 and CDR2 are SGHTA and FQGNSA. V lost 5 bases and J lost 3, with 10 bases in between. The CDR3 covers 13 residues. The CDR3 here is CASSPSPDTEAFF. CDR3 coding DNA: TGTGCCAGCAGCCCCAGCCCCGACACTGAAGCTTTCTTT.

This clone has a single count. This sequence joins TRBV27 and TRBJ1-3; D may be TRBD1 (5 bases). The ends were cut back, 2 bases at V and 3 bases at J, with 14 bases in the middle. The CDR3 totals 16 residues. CDR1 is MNHEY, CDR2 SMNVEV, per germline (reference sequence). The CDR3 reads CASSLRKSTGGNTIYF. DNA of the CDR3: TGTGCCAGCAGTTTAAGAAAATCAACAGGTGGAAACACCATATATTTT.

There are a few counts of this clone. The rearrangement links TRBV14 to TRBJ1-2, with D unresolved. This CDR3 comprises 14 residues. V shed 3 bases and J shed 4 bases, with 12 bases lying between them. Germline V gene data show CDR1 as SGHDN and CDR2 as FVKESK. The CDR3 here is CASSQVAMIYGYTF. DNA for the CDR3: TGTGCCAGCAGCCAGGTCGCAATGATCTATGGCTACACCTTC.

This chain links TRBV9 with TRBJ1-1, with 7 bases fitting TRBD1. CDR3 length: 15 residues. Germline CDR1 and CDR2: SGDLS and YYNGEE. V shed 3 bases, J shed 1 base, and the junction held 6 bases outside the gene matches. This chain's CDR3 is CASSEDRDQNTEAFF. Written as DNA, the CDR3 is TGTGCCAGCAGCGAAGACAGGGACCAGAACACTGAAGCTTTCTTT.

The chain recombines TRBV5-6 with TRBJ2-3, with 10 bases fitting TRBD2. The J segment lost 5 bases and the V segment lost 4 bases, leaving 7 bases of the junction unmatched. Germline lookup yields CDR1 SGHDT and CDR2 YYEEEE. The CDR3 is made up of 15 amino acids. The CDR3 loop is CASSTLAGEGDTQYF. The CDR3 nucleotides read TGTGCCAGCAGCACTCTAGCGGGAGAGGGAGATACGCAGTATTTT.

This chain uses TRBV5-6 with TRBJ1-1; D not resolved. In germline, CDR1 is SGHDT, CDR2 YYEEEE. The CDR3 totals 14 residues. Trimming left V 5 bases short and J 2 bases short, with 13 bases between. In DNA form, the CDR3 reads TGTGCCAGCAGTCATCGGGGTAGAAACACTGAAGCTTTCTTT. This gives the protein CASSHRGRNTEAFF.

J is TRBJ1-1 and V is TRBV27, with D maybe TRBD1 (5 bases). V lost 5 bases, J lost 3 bases, and 19 bases lay in between. CDR1 MNHEY and CDR2 SMNVEV come from the germline V gene (reference sequence). The CDR3 covers 16 residues. The CDR3 DNA follows: TGTGCCAGCAGTCCTCTGGCGGGACCCGACGACACTGAAGCTTTCTTT. This translates into CASSPLAGPDDTEAFF.

This clone was seen a handful of times. The identical CDR3 is also encoded by other nucleotide sequences in the sample. V is TRBV28 and J is TRBJ1-2; TRBD1 agrees at 7 bases. The germline V gene has CDR1 MDHEN and CDR2 SYDVKM. The CDR3 consists of 12 residues. V shed 5 bases and J 4 bases; nucleotides not matched to a gene: 1. The CDR3, as DNA: TGTGCCAGCAGTAGGGACAGCTATGGCTACACCTTC. Protein sequence: CASSRDSYGYTF.

The V gene is TRBV9, the J gene TRBJ2-1; 9 bases agree with TRBD2. Germline CDR1 SGDLS, CDR2 YYNGEE. V gave up 4 bases and J gave up 9 bases; unmatched junction bases: 17. The CDR3 is 17 amino acids. Written as DNA, the CDR3 is TGTGCCAGCAGCCCAGGAGGGGCTAGCGGGATAGTTGGTGAGCAGTTCTTC. Protein sequence: CASSPGGASGIVGEQFF.

The chain has TRBV18 and TRBJ1-1, with TRBD1 matching 8 bases. Trimming at V came to 6 bases and at J to 0 bases, leaving 6 bases not matched to a gene. The germline V gene has CDR1 KGHSH and CDR2 LQKENI. CDR3 length: 15 amino acids. The CDR3 DNA is TGTGCCAGCTCCACCCAGACAGGGGTGAACACTGAAGCTTTCTTT. Its translation: CASSTQTGVNTEAFF.